A selection of T cell receptor beta chains follows, all from one sample in a study of blood T cell repertoires in COVID-19. Profiling relied on immunoSEQ multiplex PCR, and the TCRdb table lists in-frame clones only, not all of them. The data hold 150,000 or so clones, with 87% observed a single time. The specimen was peripheral blood. The receptors shown here come from a woman in her fifties or sixties with acute or convalescent COVID-19. Each CDR3 is given with its conserved first and last residue. Not every row has a clone size; where given, it reads once, few, many or a size class.

CDR3aa: CASSIQGASYEQYF
v_gene: TRBV19
abundance: -
j_gene: TRBJ2-7

CDR3aa: CASSPGTGGFDEAFF
v_gene: TRBV18
abundance: -
j_gene: TRBJ1-1

CDR3aa: CAKNDLTGDDQPQHF
v_gene: TRBV19
abundance: once
j_gene: TRBJ1-5

CDR3aa: CASSSDRAYGYTF
v_gene: TRBV6-5
abundance: -
j_gene: TRBJ1-2

CDR3aa: CASSSGGRRDTEAFF
v_gene: TRBV6-2/TRBV6-3
abundance: -
j_gene: TRBJ1-1

CDR3aa: CASSGGQGIYEQYF
v_gene: TRBV6-6
abundance: once
j_gene: TRBJ2-7

CDR3aa: CASALGQVLTYNEQFF
v_gene: TRBV19
abundance: -
j_gene: TRBJ2-1

CDR3aa: CASSQDLRTGLGQPQHF
v_gene: TRBV4-1
abundance: -
j_gene: TRBJ1-5

CDR3aa: CASSYPGTGNQPQHF
v_gene: TRBV6-2/TRBV6-3
abundance: many
j_gene: TRBJ1-5

CDR3aa: CASSPREAYHEQYF
v_gene: TRBV4-1
abundance: -
j_gene: TRBJ2-7

CDR3aa: CASSLSGGTYGYTF
v_gene: TRBV28
abundance: -
j_gene: TRBJ1-2

CDR3aa: CASSLGAAGATDTQYF
v_gene: TRBV7-2
abundance: few
j_gene: TRBJ2-3

CDR3aa: CASSLTSGTGYEQYF
v_gene: TRBV7-2
abundance: -
j_gene: TRBJ2-7

CDR3aa: CASSFSGQGNTEAFF
v_gene: TRBV18
abundance: -
j_gene: TRBJ1-1

CDR3aa: CASSLSLGEDTQYF
v_gene: TRBV7-2
abundance: -
j_gene: TRBJ2-3

CDR3aa: CASSPDRGFYEQYF
v_gene: TRBV9
abundance: -
j_gene: TRBJ2-7

CDR3aa: CASGFSLSRERYEQYF
v_gene: TRBV12-5
abundance: -
j_gene: TRBJ2-7

CDR3aa: CASSPQGHGNTIYF
v_gene: TRBV28
abundance: -
j_gene: TRBJ1-3

CDR3aa: CATSRPGTSRNEQFF
v_gene: TRBV15
abundance: -
j_gene: TRBJ2-1

CDR3aa: CSVEDSGWANEQFF
v_gene: TRBV29-1
abundance: -
j_gene: TRBJ2-1

CDR3aa: CASSTGTGGNYGYTF
v_gene: TRBV11-2
abundance: -
j_gene: TRBJ1-2

CDR3aa: CARNGQGCQPQHF
v_gene: TRBV5-3
abundance: -
j_gene: TRBJ1-5

CDR3aa: CASSAPGLAEYTGELFF
v_gene: TRBV5-1
abundance: -
j_gene: TRBJ2-2

CDR3aa: CASSPGGGRALRNEQFF
v_gene: TRBV7-9
abundance: -
j_gene: TRBJ2-1

CDR3aa: CASSSGRSFLEETQYF
v_gene: TRBV5-1
abundance: -
j_gene: TRBJ2-5

CDR3aa: CASSLSGGLSGNTIYF
v_gene: TRBV5-1
abundance: -
j_gene: TRBJ1-3

CDR3aa: CASSSGYRGYQETQYF
v_gene: TRBV5-1
abundance: -
j_gene: TRBJ2-5

CDR3aa: CASSQDWRNTQYF
v_gene: TRBV3-1/TRBV3-2
abundance: -
j_gene: TRBJ2-3

CDR3aa: CASSPREYGGELFF
v_gene: TRBV7-2
abundance: -
j_gene: TRBJ2-2

CDR3aa: CASSSNTADTQYF
v_gene: TRBV7-9
abundance: few
j_gene: TRBJ2-3

CDR3aa: CASSLTSGGAPQETQYF
v_gene: TRBV27
abundance: -
j_gene: TRBJ2-5

CDR3aa: CASSHGGLAKNIQYF
v_gene: TRBV3-1/TRBV3-2
abundance: -
j_gene: TRBJ2-4

CDR3aa: CASSPTGAPQPQHF
v_gene: TRBV2
abundance: -
j_gene: TRBJ1-5

CDR3aa: CASSARLAGGTGANVLTF
v_gene: TRBV11-2
abundance: -
j_gene: TRBJ2-6

CDR3aa: CASSLAGTGAEKLFF
v_gene: TRBV5-1
abundance: -
j_gene: TRBJ1-4

CDR3aa: CASSLPGYGYTF
v_gene: TRBV5-4
abundance: few
j_gene: TRBJ1-2

CDR3aa: CASSATTGGETQYF
v_gene: TRBV2
abundance: -
j_gene: TRBJ2-5

CDR3aa: CASSFSSGQGTGYTF
v_gene: TRBV7-2
abundance: -
j_gene: TRBJ1-2

CDR3aa: CASSSRTGATDTQYF
v_gene: TRBV11-2
abundance: -
j_gene: TRBJ2-3

CDR3aa: CASSLSGTGYGEQFF
v_gene: TRBV5-1
abundance: -
j_gene: TRBJ2-1

CDR3aa: CASSLVTGGQETQYF
v_gene: TRBV5-1
abundance: -
j_gene: TRBJ2-5

CDR3aa: CASSLGDREFDGYTF
v_gene: TRBV4-2
abundance: -
j_gene: TRBJ1-2

CDR3aa: CASSAFGQRGFTDTQYF
v_gene: TRBV9
abundance: -
j_gene: TRBJ2-3

CDR3aa: CSVAPGQGLRDTQYF
v_gene: TRBV29-1
abundance: once
j_gene: TRBJ2-3

CDR3aa: CASANPPGYPSNQPQHF
v_gene: TRBV2
abundance: -
j_gene: TRBJ1-5

CDR3aa: CASSLFGTPTTNEKLFF
v_gene: TRBV27
abundance: -
j_gene: TRBJ1-4

CDR3aa: CASSLGYSGTSTDTQYF
v_gene: TRBV5-1
abundance: -
j_gene: TRBJ2-3

CDR3aa: CAKRVVDTGELFF
v_gene: TRBV2
abundance: few
j_gene: TRBJ2-2

CDR3aa: CASSTGGPGNTIYF
v_gene: TRBV19
abundance: -
j_gene: TRBJ1-3

CDR3aa: CASSGGGGGYTF
v_gene: TRBV3-1/TRBV3-2
abundance: -
j_gene: TRBJ1-2

CDR3aa: CASRSSQNTHLVNTEAFF
v_gene: TRBV2
abundance: -
j_gene: TRBJ1-1

CDR3aa: CASSEFRGRYGYTF
v_gene: TRBV10-2
abundance: -
j_gene: TRBJ1-2

CDR3aa: CASRRARTGATEAFF
v_gene: TRBV6-5
abundance: few
j_gene: TRBJ1-1

CDR3aa: CASSQFIQAEAFF
v_gene: TRBV14
abundance: -
j_gene: TRBJ1-1

CDR3aa: CASSLAGGLFF
v_gene: TRBV10-1
abundance: -
j_gene: TRBJ2-1